This note documents a single T cell receptor (beta chain) sequence. What antigen it recognizes has not been identified. Base-call qualities are not available, and no considerably larger clone is one nucleotide away. Trimming takes 5 bases from V and 0 bases from J, and the germline ends sit 10 bases apart. Spanning cysteine to phenylalanine, the CDR3 consists of 15 amino acids. This entry keeps only the CDR3 DNA: 45 bases, framed from base 1. CDR1 and CDR2 are drawn from the germline V gene: SGHAT, FQNNGV. The sample belongs to a study of control samples from healthy donors and cancer patients (dated by TCRdb to 2020 to 2021). The protocol used for the library was the immunoSEQ multiplex PCR assay. The immuneACCESS repertoire file appears here via TCRdb, limited to in-frame rearrangements. These files lack a portion of the clones; in checked studies, under half of the deficit traces to unresolved V genes, and the cause of the others is not known. Recorded for this sample are fewer than 100,000 clones; roughly 78% of them occurred a single time. Of the sample, approximately 9.8% is held by the ten largest clones.

Recombination joined TRBV11-2 with TRBJ2-2, with TRBD1 tentatively as D gene (5 bases match). The TCR originated in an older woman in good health. The sample taken for sequencing was blood. The DNA sequence is given as TGTGCCAGCAGCCCTACGACAGCGAACACCGGGGAGCTGTTTTTT. This sequence encodes CASSPTTANTGELFF. With all but the CDR3 taken from the reference TRBV11-2 and TRBJ2-2 genes, the full variable domain is: EAGVAQSPRYKIIEKRQSVAFWCNPISGHATLYWYQQILGQGPKLLIQFQNNGVVDDSQLPKDRFSAERLKGVDSTLKIQPAKLEDSAVYLCASSPTTANTGELFFGEGSRLTVL.